These T cell receptor beta chains were read from a single sample in a study of blood T cell repertoires in COVID-19. The protocol was immunoSEQ multiplex PCR, while the TCRdb copy is restricted to in-frame clones and leaves out a portion. The data hold a few hundred thousand clones, with approximately 82% observed a single time. The specimen sequenced was PBMCs or T cells enriched from blood (not recorded which). The receptors shown here come from a middle-aged man who had recovered from COVID-19. Both conserved end residues are part of each CDR3. A D gene is named only where the DNA matches it firmly. Rows may omit the clone size; those that give it use once, few, many or a size class.

v_gene	j_gene	d_gene	len	abundance	CDR3aa	CDR3nt
TRBV7-9	TRBJ2-1	TRBD2	16	-	CASSLGGLVFVPEQFF	TGTGCCAGCAGCTTAGGGGGACTAGTTTTCGTACCAGAGCAGTTCTTC
TRBV29-1	TRBJ2-1	-	14	-	CSVERGNLYNEQFF	TGCAGCGTTGAACGGGGGAACCTATACAATGAGCAGTTCTTC
TRBV28	TRBJ1-4	TRBD1	15	-	CASRRDRGNNEKLFF	TGTGCCAGCAGACGGGACAGGGGAAATAATGAAAAACTGTTTTTT
TRBV6-5	TRBJ1-3	-	14	-	CASSTQGNGNTIYF	TGTGCCAGCAGTACCCAGGGGAATGGAAACACCATATATTTT
TRBV7-9	TRBJ1-2	-	12	-	CASRGWVYGYTF	TGTGCCAGCCGCGGGTGGGTCTATGGCTACACCTTC
TRBV7-8	TRBJ1-4	-	12	-	CASSLGDEKLFF	TGTGCCAGCAGCTTAGGAGATGAAAAACTGTTTTTT
TRBV5-6	TRBJ2-7	TRBD1	15	-	CASSLGTGGGYEQYF	TGTGCCAGCAGCTTGGGGACAGGGGGCGGCTACGAGCAGTACTTC
TRBV5-1	TRBJ2-7	-	14	-	CASSSQVWPYEQYF	TGCGCCAGCAGTTCACAGGTCTGGCCCTACGAGCAGTACTTC
TRBV5-1	TRBJ2-1	-	15	-	CASSLATNSYNEQFF	TGCGCCAGCAGCTTGGCGACTAACTCCTACAATGAGCAGTTCTTC
TRBV3-1/TRBV3-2	TRBJ1-4	-	12	-	CASSRDTEKLFF	TGTGCCAGCAGTCGGGACACCGAAAAACTGTTTTTT
TRBV28	TRBJ2-7	-	17	-	CASSSPTGGFTSYEQYF	TGTGCCAGCAGTTCACCTACAGGAGGGTTCACTTCCTACGAGCAGTACTTC
TRBV6-5	TRBJ2-7	-	13	-	CASSPSRGLEQYF	TGTGCCAGCAGCCCGAGTCGGGGTTTGGAGCAGTACTTC
TRBV2	TRBJ1-3	TRBD1	14	many	CASSGQGGRNTIYF	TGTGCCAGCAGTGGACAGGGAGGAAGAAACACCATATATTTT
TRBV24-1	TRBJ2-3	TRBD2	16	-	CATSDPSGGFTDTQYF	TGTGCCACCAGTGATCCTAGCGGGGGATTCACAGATACGCAGTATTTT
TRBV27	TRBJ1-2	-	13	once	CASSFPGGVGYTF	TGTGCCAGCAGTTTTCCCGGGGGGGTGGGCTACACCTTC
TRBV18	TRBJ1-5	-	15	-	CASRLGRVGNQPQHF	TGTGCCAGCCGATTAGGGAGGGTGGGGAATCAGCCCCAGCATTTT
TRBV5-6	TRBJ2-3	TRBD2	14	-	CASSLSGGQDTQYF	TGTGCCAGCAGCCTTAGCGGGGGGCAAGATACGCAGTATTTT
TRBV6-2/TRBV6-3	TRBJ2-1	-	12	-	CASSPQTDEQFF	TGTGCCAGCAGTCCACAGACAGATGAGCAGTTCTTC
TRBV15	TRBJ1-2	-	15	-	CATSRDLDRFYGYTF	TGTGCCACCAGCAGAGATCTAGACAGGTTCTATGGCTACACCTTC
TRBV2	TRBJ2-2	-	13	few	CASSSQGHGELFF	TGTGCCAGCAGTTCCCAGGGGCACGGGGAGCTGTTTTTT
TRBV15	TRBJ2-7	TRBD1	17	once	CATSRSWGGTGSYEQYF	TGTGCCACCAGCAGATCTTGGGGTGGGACAGGGTCCTACGAGCAGTACTTC
TRBV5-1	TRBJ2-5	-	13	-	CASSLTVEETQYF	TGCGCCAGCAGCCTGACAGTCGAAGAGACCCAGTACTTC
TRBV13	TRBJ1-5	-	18	-	CASSLGRSAGLSNQPQHF	TGTGCCAGCAGCTTAGGGCGCTCGGCAGGGTTGAGCAATCAGCCCCAGCATTTT